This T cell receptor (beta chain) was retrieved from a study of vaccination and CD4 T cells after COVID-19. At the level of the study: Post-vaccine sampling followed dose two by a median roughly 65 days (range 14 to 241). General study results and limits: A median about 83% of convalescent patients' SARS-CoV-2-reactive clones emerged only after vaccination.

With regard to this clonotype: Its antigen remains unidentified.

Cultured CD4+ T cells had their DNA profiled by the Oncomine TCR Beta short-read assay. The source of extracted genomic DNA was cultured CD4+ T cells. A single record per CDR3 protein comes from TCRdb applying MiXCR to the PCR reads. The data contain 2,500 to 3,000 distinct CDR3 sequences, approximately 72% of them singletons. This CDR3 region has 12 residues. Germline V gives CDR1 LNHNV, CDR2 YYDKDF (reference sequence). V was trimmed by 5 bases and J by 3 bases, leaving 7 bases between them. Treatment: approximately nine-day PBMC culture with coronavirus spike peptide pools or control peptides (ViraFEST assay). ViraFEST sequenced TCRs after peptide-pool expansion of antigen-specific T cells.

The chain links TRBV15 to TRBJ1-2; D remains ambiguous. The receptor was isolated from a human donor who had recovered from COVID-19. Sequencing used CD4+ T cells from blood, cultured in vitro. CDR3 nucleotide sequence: TGTGCCACCAGCGGGTCGTACTATGGCTACACCTTC. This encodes CATSGSYYGYTF.